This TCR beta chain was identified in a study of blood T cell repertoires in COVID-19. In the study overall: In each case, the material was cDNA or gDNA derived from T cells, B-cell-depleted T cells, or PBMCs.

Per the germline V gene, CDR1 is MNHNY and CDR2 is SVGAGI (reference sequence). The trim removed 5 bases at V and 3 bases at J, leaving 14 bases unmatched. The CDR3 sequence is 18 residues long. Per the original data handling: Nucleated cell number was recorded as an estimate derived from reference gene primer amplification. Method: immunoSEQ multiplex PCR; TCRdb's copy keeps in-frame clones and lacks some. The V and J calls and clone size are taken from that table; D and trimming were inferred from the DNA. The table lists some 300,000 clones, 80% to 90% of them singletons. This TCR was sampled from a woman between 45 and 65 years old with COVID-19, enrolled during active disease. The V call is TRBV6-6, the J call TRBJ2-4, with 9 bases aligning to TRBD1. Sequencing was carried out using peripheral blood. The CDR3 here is CASSPDATGGWVKNIQYF. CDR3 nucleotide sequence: TGTGCCAGCAGTCCGGATGCTACAGGGGGCTGGGTCAAAAACATTCAGTACTTC.